The 18 T cell receptor beta chains reported below all come from one sample, sequenced in a study of CD8 T cells in Susac syndrome. RNA in amounts of roughly 0.5 to 1 ug was reverse transcribed with random hexamers. Using its own MiXCR run on the immunoSEQ multiplex PCR reads, TCRdb lists one record per CDR3 protein. Among about 130,000 distinct CDR3 sequences listed, roughly 93% were seen once. The sample consisted of CD8+ T cells from PBMCs. The receptors were sampled from a human donor with multiple sclerosis.

V usage is TRBV13 and J usage is TRBJ2-7, with D possibly TRBD2 on 5 matching bases. Per the germline V gene, CDR1 is PRHDT and CDR2 is FYEKMQ (reference sequence). CDR3 length: 14 residues. Between the trimmed V and J ends, which lost 4 bases and 3 bases, there was a span of 13 bases. CDR3 region: CASSSRTEFYEQYF. CDR3 sequence (DNA): TGTGCCAGCAGCTCTAGGACTGAATTCTACGAGCAGTACTTC. The full variable domain, in which reference TRBV13 and TRBJ2-7 provide the parts outside the CDR3, is AAGVIQSPRHLIKEKRETATLKCYPIPRHDTVYWYQQGPGQDPQFLISFYEKMQSDKGSIPDRFSAQQFSDYHSELNMSSLELGDSALYFCASSSRTEFYEQYFGPGTRLTVT.

This chain uses TRBV2 with TRBJ2-2; no reliable D call. The CDR3 loop spans 15 amino acids. V dropped 1 base and J dropped 7 bases, with 13 bases sitting between them. The germline gives CDR1 SNHLY, CDR2 FYNNEI. For the CDR3, the DNA is TGTGCCAGCAGTGAAGTGGACGGGCATAACGGGGAGCTGTTTTTT. This translates into CASSEVDGHNGELFF.

The V and J genes are TRBV15 and TRBJ2-3; D not certain. Germline assignment: CDR1 LNHNV and CDR2 YYDKDF (reference sequence). Trimming stripped 5 bases from V and 1 base from J, with 10 bases between. This CDR3 is built from 14 residues. DNA of the CDR3: TGTGCCACCAGCCAGGACGGGCGCACAGATACGCAGTATTTT. Translated, it gives CATSQDGRTDTQYF.

The chain combines TRBV7-9 with TRBJ2-7; 7 bases align to TRBD1. The CDR3 consists of 13 residues. Per the germline V gene, CDR1 is SEHNR and CDR2 is FQNEAQ (reference sequence). V gave up 6 bases and J gave up 3 bases; unmatched junction bases: 5. The CDR3 loop is CASRAGTDYEQYF. The CDR3 bases are TGTGCCAGCAGAGCCGGGACAGACTACGAGCAGTACTTC.

A note on this clonotype: The junction and the germline gene differ at one end; a read error may be behind it. The chain has TRBV7-9 and TRBJ2-5, with D perhaps matching TRBD1 (6 bases). The CDR3 contains 13 residues. Per the germline V gene, CDR1 is SEHNR and CDR2 is FQNEAQ (reference sequence). CDR3 amino acids: CSSSSDSQETQYF. CDR3 bases: TGTTCCAGCAGCTCGGACAGCCAAGAGACCCAGTACTTC.

The J gene is TRBJ2-4, the V gene TRBV12-3 or TRBV12-4; D may be TRBD2 (5 bases). This CDR3 region has 14 residues. V was clipped by 3 bases and J by 6 bases, with 12 bases between them. CDR3 coding DNA: TGTGCCAGCAGTTTGACCGGGGAAATAAACATTCAGTACTTC. This gives the protein CASSLTGEINIQYF.

This clonotype was recorded a few times. The V and J genes are TRBV9 and TRBJ2-3; D assignment may be TRBD1 or TRBD2 (5 bases each). Deletions cut 4 bases from V and 0 bases from J, with 9 bases between. The CDR3 covers 14 residues. Germline loops: CDR1 SGDLS, CDR2 YYNGEE. In DNA form, the CDR3 reads TGTGCCAGCAGCCCTTGGGGGAGCACAGATACGCAGTATTTT. Its protein is CASSPWGSTDTQYF.

This chain connects TRBV19 to TRBJ1-6; D is perhaps TRBD1 (6 bases). The length of the CDR3 is 14 residues. The germline V gene encodes CDR1 LNHDA and CDR2 SQIVND (reference sequence). V lost 2 bases to trimming and J lost 9 bases, with 11 bases between them. The CDR3 nucleotides read TGTGCCAGTAGTATAAACGTCAGGGGTTCACCCCTCCACTTT. Translation: CASSINVRGSPLHF.

The rearrangement joins TRBV29-1 to TRBJ2-3; D is unclear. Trimming left V 8 bases short and J 0 bases short, with 12 bases between. CDR1 and CDR2 (germline): SQVTM, ANQGSEA. This CDR3 region has 13 residues. The CDR3 nucleotides are TGCAGCCCAGTCTTACTGAGCACAGATACGCAGTATTTT. Its translation: CSPVLLSTDTQYF.

The chain carries TRBV5-4 and TRBJ1-1; D gene unclear. The CDR3 spans 13 residues. Trimming removed 4 bases from V and 1 base from J, with 8 bases in between. Germline values: CDR1 SGHNT, CDR2 YYREEE (reference sequence). The CDR3 DNA reads as TGTGCCAGCAGCGTTGATGAGAACACTGAAGCTTTCTTT. This sequence encodes CASSVDENTEAFF.

This clonotype was recorded only once. The genes are TRBV5-1 and TRBJ2-7, with D possibly TRBD2 on 6 matching bases. V was trimmed by 0 bases and J by 7 bases, leaving 8 bases between them. The germline gives CDR1 SGHRS, CDR2 YFSETQ. This CDR3 has 12 amino acids. The CDR3 DNA sequence: TGCGCCAGCAGCTTGGTAGGGACTGAGCAGTACTTC. Protein sequence: CASSLVGTEQYF.

This chain joins TRBV6-6 and TRBJ2-5; TRBD2 aligns across 12 bases. V gave up 7 bases and J gave up 1 base; unmatched junction bases: 4. Germline V gene data show CDR1 as MNHNY and CDR2 as SVGAGI (reference sequence). The CDR3 sequence is 15 residues long. The CDR3: CASKPGLAGQETQYF. CDR3 DNA: TGTGCCAGCAAACCGGGACTAGCGGGCCAAGAGACCCAGTACTTC.

The count of this clonotype is one. The CDR3: CASSPTGRNTEAFF. The CDR3 nucleotides read TGTGCCAGCAGCCCCACAGGGAGGAACACTGAAGCTTTCTTT. The chain has TRBV12-3 or TRBV12-4 and TRBJ1-1, with D possibly being TRBD1 (6 bases). This CDR3 contains 14 residues. Trimming took 6 bases from V and 1 from J, leaving 12 bases between them.

The chain combines TRBV5-1 with TRBJ2-1, with TRBD2 matching over 8 bases. Germline V gene sequence: CDR1 SGHRS, CDR2 YFSETQ. The CDR3 runs to 16 residues. Losses at the gene ends were 4 bases for V and 3 bases for J; bases not matched to a gene: 9. CDR3 sequence: CASSTGGGGFYNEQFF. The CDR3 nucleotides are TGCGCCAGCAGCACGGGAGGCGGGGGGTTCTACAATGAGCAGTTCTTC. The complete variable domain, with remaining parts taken from reference TRBV5-1 and TRBJ2-1, reads KAGVTQTPRYLIKTRGQQVTLSCSPISGHRSVSWYQQTPGQGLQFLFEYFSETQRNKGNFPGRFSGRQFSNSRSEMNVSTLELGDSALYLCASSTGGGGFYNEQFFGPGTRLTVL.

The rearrangement links TRBV3-1 to TRBJ2-5; no definite D call. The length of the CDR3 is 14 residues. Germline V gene sequence: CDR1 LGHDT, CDR2 YNNKEL (reference sequence). V shed 0 bases and J shed 1 base, with 6 bases lying between them. CDR3 sequence reads: CASSQDSLQETQYF. Here the CDR3 DNA reads TGTGCCAGCAGCCAAGATAGTCTCCAAGAGACCCAGTACTTC.

This chain links TRBV7-2 with TRBJ2-3; 8 nucleotides match TRBD2. CDR1 is SGHTA, CDR2 FQGNSA, per germline. Trimming at V came to 4 bases and at J to 2 bases, leaving 5 bases not matched to a gene. The CDR3 runs 15 residues. The CDR3 coding sequence is TGTGCCAGCAGCTCCCGACTAGCGATCACAGATACGCAGTATTTT. Its translation: CASSSRLAITDTQYF.

The CDR3 loop is CAATATDTQYF. The CDR3 DNA follows: TGTGCCGCGACAGCCACAGATACGCAGTATTTT. This chain joins TRBV2 and TRBJ2-3, with D possibly TRBD1 on 5 matching bases. Trimming cost V 11 bases and J 2 bases, with 8 bases left between them. CDR1 and CDR2 from the germline V gene are SNHLY and FYNNEI. This CDR3 has 11 amino acids.

The chain combines TRBV20-1 with TRBJ1-1; 8 bases are shared with TRBD1. The V and J ends lost 6 bases and 7 bases, in that order; junction bases with no gene match: 13. This CDR3 has 14 residues. Germline assignment: CDR1 DFQATT and CDR2 SNEGSKA (reference sequence). As DNA, the CDR3 is TGCAGTGCCGAGAGGACAGGGAAGGTTGATGAAGCTTTCTTT. Encoded protein: CSAERTGKVDEAFF.